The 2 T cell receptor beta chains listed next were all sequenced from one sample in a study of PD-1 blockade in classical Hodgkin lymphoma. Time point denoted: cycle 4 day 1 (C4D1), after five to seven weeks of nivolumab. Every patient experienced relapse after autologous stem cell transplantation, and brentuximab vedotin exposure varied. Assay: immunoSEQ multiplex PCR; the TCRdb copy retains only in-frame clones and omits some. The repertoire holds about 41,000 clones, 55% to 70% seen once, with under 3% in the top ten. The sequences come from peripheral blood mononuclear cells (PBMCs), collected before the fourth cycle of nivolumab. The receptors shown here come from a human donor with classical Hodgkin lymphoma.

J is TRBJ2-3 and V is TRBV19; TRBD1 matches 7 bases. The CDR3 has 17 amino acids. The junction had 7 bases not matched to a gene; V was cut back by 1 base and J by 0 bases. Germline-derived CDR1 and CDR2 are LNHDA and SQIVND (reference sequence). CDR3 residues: CASSIVGTATSTDTQYF. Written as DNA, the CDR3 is TGTGCCAGTAGTATAGTTGGGACAGCTACTAGCACAGATACGCAGTATTTT.

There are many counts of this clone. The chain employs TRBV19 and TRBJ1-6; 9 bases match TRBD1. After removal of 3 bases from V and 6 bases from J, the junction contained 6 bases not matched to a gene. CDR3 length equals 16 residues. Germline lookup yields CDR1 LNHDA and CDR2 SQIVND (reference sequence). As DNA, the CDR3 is TGTGCCAGTAGTATGGGGGACAGGGATCTTAATTCACCCCTCCACTTT. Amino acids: CASSMGDRDLNSPLHF. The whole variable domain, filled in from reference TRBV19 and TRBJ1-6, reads DGGITQSPKYLFRKEGQNVTLSCEQNLNHDAMYWYRQDPGQGLRLIYYSQIVNDFQKGDIAEGYSVSREKKESFPLTVTSAQKNPTAFYLCASSMGDRDLNSPLHFGNGTRLTVT.